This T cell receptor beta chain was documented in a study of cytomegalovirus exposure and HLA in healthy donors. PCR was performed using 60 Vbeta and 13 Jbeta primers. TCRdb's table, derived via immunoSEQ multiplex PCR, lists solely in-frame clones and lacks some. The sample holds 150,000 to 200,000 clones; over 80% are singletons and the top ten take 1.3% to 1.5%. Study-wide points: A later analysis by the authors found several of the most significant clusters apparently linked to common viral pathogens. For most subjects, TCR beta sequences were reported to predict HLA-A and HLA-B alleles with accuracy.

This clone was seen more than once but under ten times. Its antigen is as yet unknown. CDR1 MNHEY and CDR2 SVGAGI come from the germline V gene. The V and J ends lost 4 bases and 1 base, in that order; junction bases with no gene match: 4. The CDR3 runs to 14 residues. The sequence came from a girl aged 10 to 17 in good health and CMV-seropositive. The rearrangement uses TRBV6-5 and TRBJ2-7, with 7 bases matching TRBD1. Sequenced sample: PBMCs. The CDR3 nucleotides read TGTGCCAGCAGTTGGCAGGGGGTGTCCTACGAGCAGTACTTC. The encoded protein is CASSWQGVSYEQYF.